The present T cell receptor (beta chain) was sequenced within a study of T cells in tumors after PD-1 blockade. The method was immunoSEQ multiplex PCR; TCRdb's version includes in-frame clones alone and lacks a portion of them. Among 40,000 to 55,000 clones listed, approximately 75% were seen once. This CDR3 has 14 residues. CDR1 and CDR2 from the germline V gene are SGDLS and YYNGEE. V gave up 5 bases and J gave up 7 bases; unmatched junction bases: 9. Sequenced here: PBMCs, sampled before anti-PD-1 treatment. The V gene is TRBV9, the J gene TRBJ2-1; 7 bases are shared with TRBD1. The receptor's source is a human donor with basal cell carcinoma. For the CDR3, the DNA is TGTGCCAGCAGTCCCTGGACAGGATCTAATGAGCAGTTCTTC. Protein: CASSPWTGSNEQFF.